This T cell receptor beta chain originates from a study of lung T cells in sarcoidosis with Löfgren's syndrome. Looking at the study overall: Repertoire analyses centered on Löfgren's syndrome patients. General observations from the study: In alpha-beta pairs, TRAV12-1 favored TRBV2, and their CDR3s were homologous. TRAV12-1 and TRBV2 were reportedly most expanded in Löfgren's patients.

MiXCR, run by TCRdb on the reads, gives a single entry per CDR3 protein. The sample records hundreds of distinct CDR3 sequences, over 25% being singletons. A few counts support this clonotype. Antigen unknown. V was clipped by 6 bases and J by 1 base, with 9 bases between them. Per germline, CDR1 SGHNT and CDR2 YENEEA. The length of the CDR3 is 13 residues. The sample consisted of CD4+ T cells from bronchoalveolar lavage. This rearrangement joins TRBV11-3 to TRBJ1-1, with no clear D. This sequence originates from a human donor with sarcoidosis (Löfgren's syndrome or another form), or a control subject (not recorded which). Written as DNA, the CDR3 is TGTGCCAGCAGATTACTAGGGAACACTGAAGCTTTCTTT. Protein product: CASRLLGNTEAFF.